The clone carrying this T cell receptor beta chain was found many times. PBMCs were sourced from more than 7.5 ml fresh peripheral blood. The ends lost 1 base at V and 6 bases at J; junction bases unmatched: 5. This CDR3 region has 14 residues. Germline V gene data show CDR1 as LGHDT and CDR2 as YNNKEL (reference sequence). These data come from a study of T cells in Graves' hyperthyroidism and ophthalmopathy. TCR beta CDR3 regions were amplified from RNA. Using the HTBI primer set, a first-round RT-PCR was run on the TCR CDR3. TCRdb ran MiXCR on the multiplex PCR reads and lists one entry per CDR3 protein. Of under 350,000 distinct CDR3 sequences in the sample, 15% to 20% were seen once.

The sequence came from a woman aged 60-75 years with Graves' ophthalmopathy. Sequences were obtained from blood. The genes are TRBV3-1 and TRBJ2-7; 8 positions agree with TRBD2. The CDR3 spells CASSQGGAGGEQYF. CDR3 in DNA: TGTGCCAGCAGCCAAGGAGGTGCGGGGGGCGAGCAGTACTTC.